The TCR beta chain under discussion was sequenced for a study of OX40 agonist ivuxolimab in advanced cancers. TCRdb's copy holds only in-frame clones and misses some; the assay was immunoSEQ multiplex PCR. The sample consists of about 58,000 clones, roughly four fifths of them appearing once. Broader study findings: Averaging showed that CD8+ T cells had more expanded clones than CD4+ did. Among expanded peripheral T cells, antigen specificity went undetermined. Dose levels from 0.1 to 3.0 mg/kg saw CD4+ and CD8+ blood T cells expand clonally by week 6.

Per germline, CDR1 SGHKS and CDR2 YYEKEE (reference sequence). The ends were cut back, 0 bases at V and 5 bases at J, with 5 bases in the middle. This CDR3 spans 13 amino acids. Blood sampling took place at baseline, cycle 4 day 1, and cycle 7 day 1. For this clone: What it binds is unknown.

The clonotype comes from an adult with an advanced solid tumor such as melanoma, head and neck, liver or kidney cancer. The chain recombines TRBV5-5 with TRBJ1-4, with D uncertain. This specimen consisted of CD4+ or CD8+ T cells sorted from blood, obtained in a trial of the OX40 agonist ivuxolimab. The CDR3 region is CASSLASNEKLFF. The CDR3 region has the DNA TGTGCCAGCAGCTTGGCCTCGAATGAAAAACTGTTTTTT.